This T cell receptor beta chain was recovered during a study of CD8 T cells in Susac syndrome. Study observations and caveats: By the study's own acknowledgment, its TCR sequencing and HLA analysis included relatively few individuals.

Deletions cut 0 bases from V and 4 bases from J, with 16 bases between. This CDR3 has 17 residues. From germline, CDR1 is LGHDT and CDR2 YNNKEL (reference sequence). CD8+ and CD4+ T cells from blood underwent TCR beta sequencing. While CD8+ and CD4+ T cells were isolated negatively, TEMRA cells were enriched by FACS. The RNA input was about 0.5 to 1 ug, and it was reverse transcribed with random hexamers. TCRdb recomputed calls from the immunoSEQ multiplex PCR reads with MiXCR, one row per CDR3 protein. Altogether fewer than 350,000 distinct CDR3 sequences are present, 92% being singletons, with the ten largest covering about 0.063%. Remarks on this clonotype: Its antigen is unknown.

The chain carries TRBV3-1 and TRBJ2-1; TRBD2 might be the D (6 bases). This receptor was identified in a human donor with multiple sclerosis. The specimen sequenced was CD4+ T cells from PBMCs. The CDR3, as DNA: TGTGCCAGCAGCCAAGAGAGGGCGGGAATAGGATACAATGAGCAGTTCTTC. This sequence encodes CASSQERAGIGYNEQFF.